This T cell receptor beta chain stems from a study of blood T cell repertoires in COVID-19. TCRdb's table, derived via immunoSEQ multiplex PCR, lists solely in-frame clones and lacks some. The data show 90,000 to 100,000 clones, approximately 88% seen once. The germline V and J ends were trimmed by 2 bases and 2 bases, with 12 bases remaining between them. This CDR3 region has 15 residues. From germline, CDR1 is MNHGY and CDR2 SVAAGI. Sequences were obtained from peripheral blood. The receptor was isolated from a woman in her sixties with COVID-19, enrolled during active disease. This chain joins TRBV6-9 and TRBJ1-1, with D perhaps TRBD1 (5 bases). The CDR3 nucleotides are TGTGCCAGCAGTTATCGACAGCCAGTTAACACTGAAGCTTTCTTT. Translation gives CASSYRQPVNTEAFF.